One and the same sample provided the 23 T cell receptor beta chains below, sequenced in a study of shared clonotypes between healthy human individuals (TCRdb year 2020). Libraries were constructed by the immunoSEQ multiplex PCR assay. TCRdb provides this immuneACCESS table in a form limited to in-frame rearrangements. Some clones are lacking; in checked studies, under half of them reflect an unresolved V gene, and why the rest are absent is not known. This sample gives some 690,000 clones in total; roughly 91% of them show up just once. The ten largest clones capture about 33% of the sample. The sequencing sample was made of memory CD8+ T cells from PBMCs. The cell subset or site label here, explained by the study, means: CD45RO+ cells pooled with CCR7-negative TemRA cells. The source is a young man in good health. Some clones in this sample may be carry-over from other donors' samples.

This chain links TRBV6-5 with TRBJ2-7; 7 bases are a match to TRBD1. This CDR3 has 16 amino acids. The junction had 8 bases not matched to a gene; V was cut back by 0 bases and J by 3 bases. Germline loops: CDR1 MNHEY, CDR2 SVGAGI. CDR3 nucleotide sequence: TGTGCCAGCAGTTACTCTACCGGGACAGCGTACTACGAGCAGTACTTC. Protein product: CASSYSTGTAYYEQYF.

This sequence joins TRBV6-5 and TRBJ2-7; TRBD1 matches 8 bases. This CDR3 region has 15 residues. J lost 2 bases, V lost 2 bases, and 5 bases had no gene match. Per germline, CDR1 MNHEY and CDR2 SVGAGI. The CDR3 bases are TGTGCCAGCAGTTACACTTGGACAGGGACCTACGAGCAGTACTTC. It codes for CASSYTWTGTYEQYF.

V gene TRBV7-9 combines with J gene TRBJ2-1; the match to TRBD1 covers 8 bases. Germline values: CDR1 SEHNR, CDR2 FQNEAQ (reference sequence). J gave up 10 bases and V 5 bases, and 10 bases lay outside the gene matches. The CDR3 loop spans 14 amino acids. CDR3 in DNA: TGTGCCAGCAGCCGAAAGGACAGGGTGCGCGAGCAGTTCTTC. Amino acid sequence: CASSRKDRVREQFF.

This clone occurred a few times. This chain connects TRBV7-9 to TRBJ1-5; TRBD1 might be the D (6 bases). The V gene lost 3 bases and the J gene lost 0 bases, with 6 bases spanning the gap. From germline, CDR1 is SEHNR and CDR2 FQNEAQ (reference sequence). CDR3 size: 14 residues. Written as DNA, the CDR3 is TGTGCCAGCAGCTTGGGGGCTAGCAATCAGCCCCAGCATTTT. Translating gives CASSLGASNQPQHF.

The V and J genes are TRBV7-9 and TRBJ1-1; a possible D gene is TRBD1 (6 bases). Germline lookup yields CDR1 SEHNR and CDR2 FQNEAQ (reference sequence). The CDR3 spans 17 residues. The germline V and J ends were trimmed by 0 bases and 5 bases, with 19 bases remaining between them. The CDR3 nucleotides read TGTGCCAGCAGCTTAGCGGAGTCAGGGAGGAGGGGGACTGAAGCTTTCTTT. It encodes CASSLAESGRRGTEAFF.

V gene TRBV5-1 combines with J gene TRBJ2-3, with TRBD2 matching over 7 bases. Germline CDR1 reads SGHRS; CDR2 reads YFSETQ. J was trimmed by 4 bases and V by 1 base; bases with no gene match: 6. The CDR3 sequence is 15 residues long. In DNA form, the CDR3 reads TGCGCCAGCAGCTTGACTAGCGAGAGGGCAGATACGCAGTATTTT. Encoded protein: CASSLTSERADTQYF. The entire variable domain, with the rest obtained from reference TRBV5-1 and TRBJ2-3, is as follows: KAGVTQTPRYLIKTRGQQVTLSCSPISGHRSVSWYQQTPGQGLQFLFEYFSETQRNKGNFPGRFSGRQFSNSRSEMNVSTLELGDSALYLCASSLTSERADTQYFGPGTRLTVL.

This rearrangement joins TRBV13 to TRBJ2-2; D is unresolved. The V end lost 1 base, the J end lost 6 bases, and 9 bases lay between the germline ends. CDR3 length: 14 amino acids. The germline CDR1 and CDR2 sequences are PRHDT and FYEKMQ (reference sequence). The CDR3 loop is CASSLESGPGELFF. CDR3 in DNA: TGTGCCAGCAGCTTAGAGTCAGGCCCCGGGGAGCTGTTTTTT.

V usage is TRBV7-6 and J usage is TRBJ2-1; D is unresolved. V lost 5 bases to trimming and J lost 1 base, with 15 bases between them. Per germline, CDR1 SGHVS and CDR2 FNYEAQ. There are 16 residues in the CDR3. Here the CDR3 reads CASSPPRDLSYNEQFF. The CDR3 nucleotides are TGTGCCAGCAGCCCGCCTAGAGACCTTTCCTACAATGAGCAGTTCTTC.

This sequence joins TRBV9 and TRBJ2-1, with 11 bases fitting TRBD2. The germline V gene encodes CDR1 SGDLS and CDR2 YYNGEE. The V and J ends lost 4 bases and 6 bases, in that order; junction bases with no gene match: 6. The CDR3 is made up of 15 amino acids. The CDR3 loop is CASSRGLAASNEQFF. The CDR3 DNA sequence: TGTGCCAGCAGCCGGGGACTAGCGGCAAGCAATGAGCAGTTCTTC.

Remarks on this clone: Its ends do not fully match the called genes, so a read error is possible. Other nucleotide sequences in the sample specify the same CDR3. The chain links TRBV10-2 to TRBJ2-5; no clear D gene. This CDR3 has 12 amino acids. CDR1 WSHSY and CDR2 SAAADI come from the germline V gene. This CDR3 is CASMELSETQYF. CDR3 coding DNA: TGCGCCAGCATGGAACTTAGTGAGACTCAGTACTTC.

This chain connects TRBV5-5 to TRBJ1-5; no reliable D call. Per the germline V gene, CDR1 is SGHKS and CDR2 is YYEKEE (reference sequence). The CDR3 consists of 15 residues. V dropped 4 bases and J dropped 3 bases, with 14 bases sitting between them. This CDR3 reads CASSRRLGSNQPQHF. The CDR3 DNA reads TGTGCCAGCAGCCGCCGTCTGGGGTCCAATCAGCCCCAGCATTTT.

The genes are TRBV4-1 and TRBJ1-2, with D unclear. This CDR3 has 14 residues. V shed 0 bases and J shed 3 bases, with 8 bases lying between them. Germline CDR1 reads MGHRA; CDR2 reads YSYEKL. The CDR3 region has the DNA TGCGCCAGCAGCCAAGAGGCCAGTCACTATGGCTACACCTTC. Translating gives CASSQEASHYGYTF.

The V call is TRBV5-1, the J call TRBJ1-1; no definite D call. Germline values: CDR1 SGHRS, CDR2 YFSETQ. V dropped 4 bases and J dropped 2 bases, with 9 bases sitting between them. CDR3 length: 13 residues. CDR3 region: CASSRGGNTEAFF. The CDR3 DNA reads TGCGCCAGCAGCCGCGGTGGAAACACTGAAGCTTTCTTT.

The chain has TRBV27 and TRBJ2-5, with a possible D match to TRBD1 (5 bases). This CDR3 region has 16 residues. Germline assignment: CDR1 MNHEY and CDR2 SMNVEV (reference sequence). V lost 0 bases and J 2 bases, leaving 13 bases between the germline ends. The DNA of the CDR3 is TGTGCCAGCAGTTTATCGCGGTTGTGGACACAAGAGACCCAGTACTTC. Protein sequence: CASSLSRLWTQETQYF.

The V call is TRBV29-1, the J call TRBJ2-7, with no clear D. Germline lookup yields CDR1 SQVTM and CDR2 ANQGSEA. There are 14 residues in the CDR3. V lost 3 bases and J 5 bases, leaving 17 bases between the germline ends. Here the CDR3 reads CSVEGSSFLHEQYF. The CDR3 DNA sequence: TGCAGCGTTGAGGGTAGCAGCTTCCTCCACGAGCAGTACTTC.

The chain combines TRBV15 with TRBJ1-3; the D gene is possibly TRBD1 (6 bases). This CDR3 spans 15 amino acids. Per the germline V gene, CDR1 is LNHNV and CDR2 is YYDKDF (reference sequence). V was clipped by 3 bases and J by 2 bases, with 11 bases between them. CDR3 in DNA: TGTGCCACCAGCAGCGTTAGGGGGACTGGAAACACCATATATTTT. It specifies CATSSVRGTGNTIYF.

V is TRBV10-2 and J is TRBJ2-3, with 8 bases identical to TRBD2. Germline V CDR1 and CDR2: WSHSY, SAAADI. V was pared by 5 bases and J by 2 bases, with 9 bases of the junction left unmatched. This CDR3 comprises 16 residues. The chain's CDR3 is CASSSETSATTDTQYF. The CDR3 DNA reads as TGCGCCAGCAGTTCCGAGACTAGCGCGACCACAGATACGCAGTATTTT.

J is TRBJ1-1 and V is TRBV28; no definite D call. The CDR3 loop spans 12 amino acids. In germline, CDR1 is MDHEN, CDR2 SYDVKM. V was pared by 6 bases and J by 5 bases, with 10 bases between. The CDR3 nucleotides read TGTGCCAGCAGCCCCCAGGTGACTGAAGCTTTCTTT. It codes for CASSPQVTEAFF.

The chain joins TRBV7-6 to TRBJ2-3; 7 bases are a match to TRBD2. Germline V gene data show CDR1 as SGHVS and CDR2 as FNYEAQ. This CDR3 has 16 residues. V lost 4 bases to trimming and J lost 1 base; unmatched junction nucleotides: 8. The CDR3 reads CASSSVSGKGTDTQYF. Written as DNA, the CDR3 is TGTGCCAGCAGCTCCGTAAGCGGGAAAGGCACAGATACGCAGTATTTT.

This clone was picked up one time. A much more abundant neighbour one base away suggests this may be a read error. Other DNA sequences in the sample encode the same CDR3. The chain joins TRBV6-1 to TRBJ2-3; TRBD2 agrees at 10 bases. V shed 3 bases and J 1 base; nucleotides not matched to a gene: 1. Looked up from germline, CDR1 is MNHNS and CDR2 is SASEGT. The CDR3 contains 15 residues. The CDR3 DNA reads as TGTGCCAGCAGTGAGGGGACTAGCGGCACAGATACGCAGTATTTT. It codes for CASSEGTSGTDTQYF.

V is TRBV7-2 and J is TRBJ1-3, with a tentative D call TRBD1 (6 bases). The CDR3 spans 14 residues. V lost 4 bases, J lost 3 bases, and 10 bases lay in between. Looked up from germline, CDR1 is SGHTA and CDR2 is FQGNSA. The CDR3 is CASSSRTVGNTIYF. The CDR3 nucleotides read TGTGCCAGCAGCTCCCGGACAGTTGGAAACACCATATATTTT.

The V gene is TRBV6-4, the J gene TRBJ1-1, with 7 positions matching TRBD1. After removal of 0 bases from V and 1 base from J, the junction contained 14 bases not matched to a gene. Germline-derived CDR1 and CDR2 are MRHNA and SNTAGT. CDR3 length equals 19 residues. CDR3 in amino acids: CASSDSRPGGMYTNTEAFF. As DNA, the CDR3 is TGTGCCAGCAGTGACTCGAGGCCAGGGGGTATGTATACGAACACTGAAGCTTTCTTT.

The V and J genes are TRBV28 and TRBJ2-5, with D perhaps given as TRBD1 or TRBD2 (6 bases each). The CDR3 extends over 14 amino acids. V lost 3 bases and J lost 3, with 11 bases in between. CDR1 MDHEN and CDR2 SYDVKM come from the germline V gene. CDR3: CASSFRGREETQYF. In DNA form, the CDR3 reads TGTGCCAGCAGTTTCCGGGGGCGGGAAGAGACCCAGTACTTC.